What follows are 18 T cell receptor beta chains derived from one specimen sequenced in a study of naive and memory T cell subsets. Both TRBC1 and TRBC2 were covered by a beta constant-region primer of two equimolar oligonucleotides. TCRdb reanalysed the UMI-ligation and nested PCR reads using MiXCR and keeps one entry per CDR3 protein. The sample carries around 160,000 distinct CDR3 sequences, about a sixth recorded once. What was sequenced was naive CD4+ T cells from blood. The receptors originated from a human donor in good health.

This clonotype came up a few times. The J gene is TRBJ2-1, the V gene TRBV27; 9 positions agree with TRBD1. This CDR3 has 15 residues. V lost 5 bases, J lost 4 bases, and 6 bases stayed unmatched. Germline values: CDR1 MNHEY, CDR2 SMNVEV (reference sequence). CDR3 region: CASSLGTGQYNEQFF. The CDR3 nucleotides are TGTGCCAGCAGTCTGGGGACAGGGCAGTACAATGAGCAGTTCTTC.

Written as DNA, the CDR3 is TGTGCCAGCAGTGAGACTAGCGGGAGTAGTGTGATTACCAAAAACATTCAGTACTTC. Encoded protein: CASSETSGSSVITKNIQYF. V usage is TRBV2 and J usage is TRBJ2-4; TRBD2 matches at 12 bases. The CDR3 covers 19 residues. V trimming: 3 bases; J trimming: 2 bases; junction bases outside the gene matches: 11. Per the germline V gene, CDR1 is SNHLY and CDR2 is FYNNEI.

In its sample, this clonotype was seen a few times. V usage is TRBV10-1 and J usage is TRBJ2-5; 13 positions match TRBD2. Per germline, CDR1 WNHNN and CDR2 SYGVQD (reference sequence). J lost 2 bases, V lost 6 bases, and 3 bases had no gene match. The length of the CDR3 is 15 residues. CDR3 protein: CASSPGLAGQETQYF. The CDR3 bases are TGCGCCAGCAGCCCGGGACTAGCGGGACAAGAGACCCAGTACTTC.

The V call is TRBV10-3, the J call TRBJ2-3, with D tentatively TRBD2 (6 bases). This CDR3 region has 14 residues. V gave up 6 bases and J gave up 2 bases, with 12 bases separating them. CDR1 and CDR2 (germline): ENHRY, SYGVKD. CDR3 sequence (DNA): TGTGCCATCAGCTCGGGAGATGCCACAGATACGCAGTATTTT. Its protein is CAISSGDATDTQYF.

The J gene is TRBJ2-7, the V gene TRBV28, with 10 nucleotides matching TRBD2. Per germline, CDR1 MDHEN and CDR2 SYDVKM. The ends lost 3 bases at V and 4 bases at J; junction bases unmatched: 9. This CDR3 spans 16 amino acids. The CDR3 coding sequence is TGTGCCAGCAGTTTGGCACTAGCGGGATCTGGGTACGAGCAGTACTTC. Its protein product is CASSLALAGSGYEQYF.

This clonotype was seen a few times. The chain has TRBV30 and TRBJ1-1; D remains ambiguous. Deletions cut 2 bases from V and 5 bases from J, with 9 bases between. The CDR3 is 12 amino acids. Looked up from germline, CDR1 is GTSNPN and CDR2 is SVGIG (reference sequence). CDR3 coding DNA: TGTGCCTGGAGTATCGTATCTACTGAAGCTTTCTTT. This gives the protein CAWSIVSTEAFF.

This clonotype appeared a few times. The chain carries TRBV19 and TRBJ1-2, with D uncertain. The CDR3 runs 14 residues. Germline-derived CDR1 and CDR2 are LNHDA and SQIVND (reference sequence). V gave up 7 bases and J gave up 2 bases, with 14 bases separating them. CDR3 protein: CASTPAERNYGYTF. CDR3 coding DNA: TGTGCCAGTACACCGGCCGAGAGAAACTATGGCTACACCTTC.

This clonotype was counted between two and nine times. The chain combines TRBV5-1 with TRBJ2-1; 7 bases are a match to TRBD2. V lost 0 bases and J lost 3; bases outside the gene matches: 3. This CDR3 comprises 15 residues. The germline V gene encodes CDR1 SGHRS and CDR2 YFSETQ. The CDR3 loop reads CASSLGGGGYNEQFF. The CDR3 DNA reads TGCGCCAGCAGCTTGGGCGGGGGAGGCTACAATGAGCAGTTCTTC. The whole variable domain, filled in from reference TRBV5-1 and TRBJ2-1, reads KAGVTQTPRYLIKTRGQQVTLSCSPISGHRSVSWYQQTPGQGLQFLFEYFSETQRNKGNFPGRFSGRQFSNSRSEMNVSTLELGDSALYLCASSLGGGGYNEQFFGPGTRLTVL.

CDR3 bases: TGTGCCAGCAGCGTGGGGACAAGAGAGACCCAGTACTTC. Encoded protein: CASSVGTRETQYF. V usage is TRBV9 and J usage is TRBJ2-5; tentatively, D is TRBD1 (6 bases). The CDR3 spans 13 residues. Germline V gene sequence: CDR1 SGDLS, CDR2 YYNGEE. V lost 2 bases to trimming and J lost 4 bases, with 9 bases between them.

The sample holds a few counts of this clonotype. This chain joins TRBV24-1 and TRBJ2-5, with D possibly being TRBD1 (6 bases). The CDR3 is 15 residues long. The germline V gene encodes CDR1 KGHDR and CDR2 SFDVKD. V lost 3 bases, J lost 2 bases, and 12 bases lay in between. CDR3 in amino acids: CATSDRTDLQETQYF. The DNA of the CDR3 is TGTGCCACCAGTGATCGGACAGATCTTCAAGAGACCCAGTACTTC.

V is TRBV5-1 and J is TRBJ2-2, with D uncertain. Germline V CDR1 and CDR2: SGHRS, YFSETQ. Trimming pared 4 bases from V and 0 bases from J, leaving 10 bases between. The CDR3 totals 15 residues. The CDR3 protein is CASSGSDPNTGELFF. The CDR3 DNA reads TGCGCCAGCAGCGGGTCGGACCCGAACACCGGGGAGCTGTTTTTT.

The CDR3 protein is CASSPTLASADTQYF. DNA of the CDR3: TGTGCCAGCAGCCCGACTCTCGCTTCAGCAGATACGCAGTATTTT. The chain joins TRBV4-2 to TRBJ2-3; D remains unclear. CDR1 and CDR2 from the germline V gene are LGHNA and YNFKEQ. V lost 4 bases, J lost 4 bases, and 15 bases lay in between. The CDR3 runs to 15 residues.

This clonotype was detected only a few times. This sequence joins TRBV2 and TRBJ2-5, with D possibly TRBD1 on 7 matching bases. V lost 1 base to trimming and J lost 4 bases, with 13 bases between them. The germline CDR1 and CDR2 sequences are SNHLY and FYNNEI. The CDR3 covers 15 residues. This CDR3 reads CASSEDHRGGETQYF. The CDR3 nucleotides read TGTGCCAGCAGTGAAGACCACAGGGGAGGAGAGACCCAGTACTTC.

The V and J genes are TRBV18 and TRBJ2-3; 11 nucleotides align to TRBD2. Unmatched junction bases numbered 17, after V lost 6 bases and J lost 0 bases. CDR3 length: 20 residues. Germline values: CDR1 KGHSH, CDR2 LQKENI. The CDR3 coding sequence is TGTGCCAGCTCGCCTAAACTAGCGGGAGTCTTCCCTGCGAGCACAGATACGCAGTATTTT. Its translation: CASSPKLAGVFPASTDTQYF.

V gene TRBV20-1 combines with J gene TRBJ2-1, with D perhaps TRBD1 (6 bases). The CDR3 has 14 residues. The ends were cut back, 3 bases at V and 0 bases at J, with 9 bases in the middle. Germline V gives CDR1 DFQATT, CDR2 SNEGSKA (reference sequence). The CDR3 reads CSASGDTSYNEQFF. The DNA for the CDR3 is TGCAGTGCTAGCGGGGACACCTCCTACAATGAGCAGTTCTTC.

This clonotype has only a few counts. The chain combines TRBV30 with TRBJ2-7; TRBD1 agrees at 8 bases. CDR1 and CDR2 from the germline V gene are GTSNPN and SVGIG (reference sequence). V lost 2 bases and J lost 5; bases outside the gene matches: 2. The CDR3 consists of 12 residues. The CDR3 sequence: CAWSQGANEQYF. In DNA form, the CDR3 reads TGTGCCTGGAGTCAGGGGGCTAACGAGCAGTACTTC.

This clonotype was found a few times. The J gene is TRBJ1-5, the V gene TRBV3-1; no definite D call. Germline CDR1 is LGHDT and CDR2 is YNNKEL (reference sequence). V shed 0 bases and J shed 7 bases, with 7 bases lying between them. The CDR3 consists of 13 residues. The CDR3 sequence is CASSQDVGQPQHF. The CDR3 bases are TGTGCCAGCAGCCAAGATGTGGGGCAGCCCCAGCATTTT.

V usage is TRBV21-1 and J usage is TRBJ2-7; the table's D call, TRBD1, was not checked against the DNA. TRBV21-1 is flagged as a pseudogene. This CDR3 is built from 14 residues. CDR3 sequence: CASSTRDKSYEQYF. Written as DNA, the CDR3 is TGTGCCAGCAGCACCCGGGACAAATCTTACGAGCAGTACTTC.